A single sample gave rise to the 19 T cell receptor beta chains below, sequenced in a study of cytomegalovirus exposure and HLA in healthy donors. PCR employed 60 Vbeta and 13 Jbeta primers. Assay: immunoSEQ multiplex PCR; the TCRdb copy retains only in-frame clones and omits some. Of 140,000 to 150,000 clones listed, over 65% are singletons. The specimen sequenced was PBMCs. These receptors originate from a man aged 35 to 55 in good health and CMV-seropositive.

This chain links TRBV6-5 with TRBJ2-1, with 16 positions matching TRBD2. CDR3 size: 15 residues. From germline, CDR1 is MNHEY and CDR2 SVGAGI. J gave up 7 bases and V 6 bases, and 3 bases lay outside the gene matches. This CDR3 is CASRGLAGGLNEQFF. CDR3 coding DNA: TGTGCCAGCAGGGGACTAGCGGGAGGGCTGAATGAGCAGTTCTTC.

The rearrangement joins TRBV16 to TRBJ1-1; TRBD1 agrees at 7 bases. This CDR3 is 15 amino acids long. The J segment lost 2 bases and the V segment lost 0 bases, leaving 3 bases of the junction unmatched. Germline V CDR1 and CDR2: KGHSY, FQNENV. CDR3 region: CASSQSRQGNTEAFF. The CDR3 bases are TGTGCCAGCAGCCAATCGAGACAGGGCAACACTGAAGCTTTCTTT.

DNA of the CDR3: TGTGCCAGCAGCTTAGACAGGGTAGCGCCCCAGCATTTT. Its protein product is CASSLDRVAPQHF. V and J are TRBV7-2 and TRBJ1-5; D is possibly TRBD1 (6 bases). Germline CDR1 reads SGHTA; CDR2 reads FQGNSA. This CDR3 is built from 13 residues. V was cut by 1 base and J by 9 bases, with 10 bases left in between.

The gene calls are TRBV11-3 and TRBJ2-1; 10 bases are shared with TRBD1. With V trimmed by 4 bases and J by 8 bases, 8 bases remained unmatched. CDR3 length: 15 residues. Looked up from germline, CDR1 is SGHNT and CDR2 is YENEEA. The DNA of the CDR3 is TGTGCCAGCAGCTCCAGACAGGGGGCGCCCCATGAGCAGTTCTTC. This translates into CASSSRQGAPHEQFF. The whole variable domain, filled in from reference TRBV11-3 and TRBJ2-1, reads EAGVVQSPRYKIIEKKQPVAFWCNPISGHNTLYWYLQNLGQGPELLIRYENEEAVDDSQLPKDRFSAERLKGVDSTLKIQPAELGDSAVYLCASSSRQGAPHEQFFGPGTRLTVL.

This CDR3 is CASSATGDPGEKLFF. DNA for the CDR3: TGTGCCAGCTCAGCCACAGGGGACCCCGGTGAAAAACTGTTTTTT. The genes are TRBV18 and TRBJ1-4, with 7 bases aligning to TRBD1. The J segment lost 7 bases and the V segment lost 5 bases, leaving 10 bases of the junction unmatched. The germline gives CDR1 KGHSH, CDR2 LQKENI. The CDR3 spans 15 residues.

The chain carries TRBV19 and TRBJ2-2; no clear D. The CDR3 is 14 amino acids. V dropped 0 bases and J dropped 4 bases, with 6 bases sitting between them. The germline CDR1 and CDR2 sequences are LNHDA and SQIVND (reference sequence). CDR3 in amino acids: CASSIDRGTGELFF. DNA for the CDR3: TGTGCCAGTAGTATAGACAGAGGCACCGGGGAGCTGTTTTTT.

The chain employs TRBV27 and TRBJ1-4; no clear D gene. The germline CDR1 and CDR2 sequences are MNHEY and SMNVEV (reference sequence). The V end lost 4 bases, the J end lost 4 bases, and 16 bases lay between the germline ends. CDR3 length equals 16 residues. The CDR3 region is CASSSSKITLNEKLFF. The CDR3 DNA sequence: TGTGCCAGCAGTTCCTCTAAGATCACGCTTAATGAAAAACTGTTTTTT.

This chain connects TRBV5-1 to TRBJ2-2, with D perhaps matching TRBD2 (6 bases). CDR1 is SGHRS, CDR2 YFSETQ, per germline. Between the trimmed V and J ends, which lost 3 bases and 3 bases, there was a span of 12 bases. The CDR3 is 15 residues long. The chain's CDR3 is CASSWGVAYTGELFF. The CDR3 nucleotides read TGCGCCAGCAGCTGGGGGGTCGCGTACACCGGGGAGCTGTTTTTT. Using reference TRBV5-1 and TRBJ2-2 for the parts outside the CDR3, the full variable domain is KAGVTQTPRYLIKTRGQQVTLSCSPISGHRSVSWYQQTPGQGLQFLFEYFSETQRNKGNFPGRFSGRQFSNSRSEMNVSTLELGDSALYLCASSWGVAYTGELFFGEGSRLTVL.

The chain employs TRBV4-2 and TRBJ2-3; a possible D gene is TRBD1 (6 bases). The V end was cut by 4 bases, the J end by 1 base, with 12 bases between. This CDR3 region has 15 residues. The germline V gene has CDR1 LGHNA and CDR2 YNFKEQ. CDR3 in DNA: TGTGCCAGCAGCCCGACAGGAACCCGCACAGATACGCAGTATTTT. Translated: CASSPTGTRTDTQYF.

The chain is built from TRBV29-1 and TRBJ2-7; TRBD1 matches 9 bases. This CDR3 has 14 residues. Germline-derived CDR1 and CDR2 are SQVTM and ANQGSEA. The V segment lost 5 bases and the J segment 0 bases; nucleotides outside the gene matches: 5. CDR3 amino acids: CSVTGTGSSYEQYF. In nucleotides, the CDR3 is TGCAGCGTTACCGGGACAGGGAGCTCCTACGAGCAGTACTTC.

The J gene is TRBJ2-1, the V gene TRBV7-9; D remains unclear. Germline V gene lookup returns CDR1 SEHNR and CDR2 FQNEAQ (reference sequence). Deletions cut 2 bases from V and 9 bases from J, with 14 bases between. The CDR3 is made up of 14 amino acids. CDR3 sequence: CASSLTSTTPEQFF. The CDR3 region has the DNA TGTGCCAGCAGCTTAACCAGCACTACGCCTGAGCAGTTCTTC.

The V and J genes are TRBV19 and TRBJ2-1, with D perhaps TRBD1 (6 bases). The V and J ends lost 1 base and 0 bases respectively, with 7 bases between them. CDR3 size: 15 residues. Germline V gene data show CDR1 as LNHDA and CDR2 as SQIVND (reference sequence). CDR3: CASSIARGSYNEQFF. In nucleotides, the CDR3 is TGTGCCAGTAGTATAGCCAGGGGCTCCTACAATGAGCAGTTCTTC.

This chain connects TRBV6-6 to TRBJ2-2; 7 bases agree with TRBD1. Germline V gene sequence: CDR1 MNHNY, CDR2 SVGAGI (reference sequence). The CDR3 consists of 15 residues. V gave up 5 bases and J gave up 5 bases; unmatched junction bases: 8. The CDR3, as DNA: TGTGCCAGCAGTCGACGACAGGGTAAAACCGGGGAGCTGTTTTTT. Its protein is CASSRRQGKTGELFF.

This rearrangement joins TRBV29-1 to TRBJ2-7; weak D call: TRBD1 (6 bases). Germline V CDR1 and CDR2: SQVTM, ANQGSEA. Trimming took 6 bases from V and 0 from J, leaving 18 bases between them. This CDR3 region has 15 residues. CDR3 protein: CSVPAGRTDSYEQYF. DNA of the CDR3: TGCAGCGTCCCCGCTGGAAGGACAGACTCCTACGAGCAGTACTTC.

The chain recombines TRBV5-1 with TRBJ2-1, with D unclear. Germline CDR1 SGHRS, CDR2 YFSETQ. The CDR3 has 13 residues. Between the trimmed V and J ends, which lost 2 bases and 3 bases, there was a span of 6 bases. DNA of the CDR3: TGCGCCAGCAGCTTAGGAGACTACAATGAGCAGTTCTTC. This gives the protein CASSLGDYNEQFF.

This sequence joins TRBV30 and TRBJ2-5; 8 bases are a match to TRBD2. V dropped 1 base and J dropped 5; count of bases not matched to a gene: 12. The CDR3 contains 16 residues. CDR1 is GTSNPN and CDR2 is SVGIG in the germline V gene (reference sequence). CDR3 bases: TGTGCCTGGAGTGCCCTCCCAGCGGGAGCAGGGGAGACCCAGTACTTC. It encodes CAWSALPAGAGETQYF. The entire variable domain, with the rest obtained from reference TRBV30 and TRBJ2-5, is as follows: SQTIHQWPATLVQPVGSPLSLECTVEGTSNPNLYWYRQAAGRGLQLLFYSVGIGQISSEVPQNLSASRPQDRQFILSSKKLLLSDSGFYLCAWSALPAGAGETQYFGPGTRLLVL.

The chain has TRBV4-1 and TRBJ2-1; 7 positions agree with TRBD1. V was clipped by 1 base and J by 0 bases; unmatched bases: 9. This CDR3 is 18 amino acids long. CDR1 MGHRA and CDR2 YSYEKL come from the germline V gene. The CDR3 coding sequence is TGCGCCAGCAGCCAAGCTTCTGAGACAGGGAGCTCCTACAATGAGCAGTTCTTC. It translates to CASSQASETGSSYNEQFF.

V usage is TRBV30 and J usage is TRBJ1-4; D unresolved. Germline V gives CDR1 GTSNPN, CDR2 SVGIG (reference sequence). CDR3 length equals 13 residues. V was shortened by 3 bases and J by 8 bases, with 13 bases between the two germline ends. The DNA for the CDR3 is TGTGCCTGGAGGGTCTCCGGAGGGGAAAAACTGTTTTTT. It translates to CAWRVSGGEKLFF. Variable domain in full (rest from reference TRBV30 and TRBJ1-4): SQTIHQWPATLVQPVGSPLSLECTVEGTSNPNLYWYRQAAGRGLQLLFYSVGIGQISSEVPQNLSASRPQDRQFILSSKKLLLSDSGFYLCAWRVSGGEKLFFGSGTQLSVL.

The CDR3 spells CASSLRDTNTGELFF. Written as DNA, the CDR3 is TGTGCCAGCAGCTTGCGGGATACGAACACCGGGGAGCTGTTTTTT. The J gene is TRBJ2-2, the V gene TRBV5-4; perhaps TRBD2 as D (5 bases). CDR1 SGHNT and CDR2 YYREEE come from the germline V gene (reference sequence). The CDR3 runs 15 residues. V dropped 1 base and J dropped 0 bases, with 7 bases sitting between them.